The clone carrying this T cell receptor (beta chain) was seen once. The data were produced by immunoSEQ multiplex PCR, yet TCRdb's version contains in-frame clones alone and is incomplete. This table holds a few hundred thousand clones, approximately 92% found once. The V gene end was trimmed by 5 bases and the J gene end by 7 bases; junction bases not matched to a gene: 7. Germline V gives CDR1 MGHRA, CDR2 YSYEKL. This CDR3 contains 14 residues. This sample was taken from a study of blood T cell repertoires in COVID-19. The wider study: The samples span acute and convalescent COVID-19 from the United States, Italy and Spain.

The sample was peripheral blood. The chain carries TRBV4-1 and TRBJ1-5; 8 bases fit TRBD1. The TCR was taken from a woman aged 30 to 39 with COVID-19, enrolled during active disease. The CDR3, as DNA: TGCGCCAGCAGCTTCGGACAGGGTGGGCAGCCCCAGCATTTT. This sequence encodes CASSFGQGGQPQHF.